The 17 T cell receptor beta chains in this list originate from one sample, sequenced in a study of brain metastases from non-small cell lung cancer. Libraries were prepared by immunoSEQ multiplex PCR; TCRdb keeps only in-frame clonotypes and omits some of them. The table includes approximately 4,100 clones, 70% to 90% detected once. Input material: primary lung tumor tissue. The receptor set was obtained from a donor over 35 with non-small cell lung cancer.

The genes are TRBV7-8 and TRBJ1-1; a possible D gene is TRBD1 (5 bases). Trimming left V 2 bases short and J 8 bases short, with 12 bases between. Germline V gene data show CDR1 as SGHVS and CDR2 as FQNEAQ. The CDR3 totals 13 residues. CDR3 DNA: TGTGCCAGCAGCTTAAGCGGGGGGTGGGAAGCTTTCTTT. Protein: CASSLSGGWEAFF.

This clone was recorded once. J is TRBJ1-1 and V is TRBV6-5; 8 nucleotides align to TRBD1. The CDR3 covers 13 residues. Trimming took 7 bases from V and 7 from J; bases not matched to a gene: 8. In germline, CDR1 is MNHEY, CDR2 SVGAGI. CDR3 region: CASTEGQAIEAFF. The CDR3 DNA reads as TGTGCCAGCACCGAGGGACAGGCGATTGAAGCTTTCTTT.

This clone showed up just once. The chain couples TRBV12-3 or TRBV12-4 to TRBJ2-1; D is unclear. This CDR3 spans 12 amino acids. The germline V and J ends were trimmed by 5 bases and 6 bases, with 8 bases remaining between them. CDR3 region: CASSPPVNEQFF. The CDR3 DNA is TGTGCCAGCAGTCCCCCAGTCAATGAGCAGTTCTTC.

As concerns this clone: One end of the junction varies from germline; a read error may be responsible. This chain uses TRBV18 with TRBJ2-7; TRBD1 matches at 8 bases. Per germline, CDR1 KGHSH and CDR2 LQKENI. The CDR3 runs to 14 residues. The CDR3 DNA reads as TGTGTCAGCTCACCTAACAGGGGGGAAGGCGAGCAGTACTTC. Amino acid sequence: CVSSPNRGEGEQYF.

This clone was recorded once. The chain recombines TRBV19 with TRBJ2-7; the D gene could be TRBD1 or TRBD2 (5 bases each). The length of the CDR3 is 15 residues. Deletions cut 3 bases from V and 7 bases from J, with 19 bases between. Germline CDR1 LNHDA, CDR2 SQIVND (reference sequence). This CDR3 is CASSMSPGTSGEQYF. Here the CDR3 DNA reads TGTGCCAGTAGTATGTCGCCAGGGACCTCGGGGGAGCAGTACTTC.

The chain uses TRBV5-6 and TRBJ2-3; D possibly matches TRBD1 or TRBD2 (6 bases each). Germline CDR1 is SGHDT and CDR2 is YYEEEE. Deletions cut 1 base from V and 4 bases from J, with 7 bases between. The CDR3 runs 13 residues. Written as DNA, the CDR3 is TGTGCCAGCAGCTTGAGGGGGGCAGATACGCAGTATTTT. Protein product: CASSLRGADTQYF. Filled out from reference TRBV5-6 and TRBJ2-3, the complete variable domain reads DAGVTQSPTHLIKTRGQQVTLRCSPKSGHDTVSWYQQALGQGPQFIFQYYEEEERQRGNFPDRFSGHQFPNYSSELNVNALLLGDSALYLCASSLRGADTQYFGPGTRLTVL.

The chain employs TRBV6-2 or TRBV6-3 and TRBJ2-2, with D possibly being TRBD1 or TRBD2 (5 bases each). Per germline, CDR1 MNHEY and CDR2 SVGEGT. With 2 bases removed from V and 2 bases from J, the gap between germline ends came to 9 bases. This CDR3 region has 15 residues. CDR3 sequence reads: CASSYVGDNTGELFF. The CDR3 DNA reads TGTGCCAGCAGTTACGTGGGGGACAACACCGGGGAGCTGTTTTTT.

This chain connects TRBV3-1 (or the pseudogene TRBV3-2) to TRBJ1-4; possibly TRBD1 for D (5 bases). The V end lost 5 bases, the J end lost 7 bases, and 11 bases lay between the germline ends. Germline assignment: CDR1 LGHDT and CDR2 YNNKEL (reference sequence). The CDR3 sequence is 13 residues long. The CDR3 DNA reads as TGTGCCAGCAGCTCCGGGACGGTTGAAAAACTGTTTTTT. Protein product: CASSSGTVEKLFF.

The J gene is TRBJ1-3, the V gene TRBV9; D remains unclear. Germline lookup yields CDR1 SGDLS and CDR2 YYNGEE. CDR3 length equals 15 residues. The V gene lost 3 bases and the J gene lost 0 bases, with 10 bases spanning the gap. The CDR3 DNA reads TGTGCCAGCAGCGGCGGAAGGGACTCTGGAAACACCATATATTTT. The encoded protein is CASSGGRDSGNTIYF.

This clone was detected only a few times. V and J are TRBV6-2 or TRBV6-3 and TRBJ2-3, with D perhaps assigned TRBD1 or TRBD2 (5 bases each). V lost 5 bases to trimming and J lost 3 bases, with 9 bases between them. In germline, CDR1 is MNHEY, CDR2 SVGEGT. The CDR3 is 13 amino acids. CDR3 DNA: TGTGCCAGCAGTACCAGGGAGACAGATACGCAGTATTTT. The encoded protein is CASSTRETDTQYF.

V is TRBV30 and J is TRBJ1-4; D remains unclear. Germline V gene sequence: CDR1 GTSNPN, CDR2 SVGIG (reference sequence). The V end lost 0 bases, the J end lost 6 bases, and 11 bases lay between the germline ends. This CDR3 has 14 amino acids. CDR3 region: CAWSVGPGDEKLFF. DNA for the CDR3: TGTGCCTGGAGTGTAGGACCCGGGGATGAAAAACTGTTTTTT.

The V call is TRBV2, the J call TRBJ1-1; D gene ambiguous. The germline V gene encodes CDR1 SNHLY and CDR2 FYNNEI. The CDR3 has 15 residues. Trimming removed 2 bases from V and 0 bases from J, with 10 bases in between. The CDR3 is CASSESPGMNTEAFF. The CDR3 DNA sequence: TGTGCCAGCAGTGAAAGTCCGGGGATGAACACTGAAGCTTTCTTT.

This chain links TRBV2 with TRBJ2-7; 10 bases agree with TRBD2. The CDR3 is made up of 15 amino acids. Trimming at V came to 6 bases and at J to 3 bases, leaving 8 bases not matched to a gene. Germline V gene sequence: CDR1 SNHLY, CDR2 FYNNEI. This CDR3 is CASSRSGGQSYEQYF. CDR3 sequence (DNA): TGTGCCAGCAGCCGTAGCGGGGGGCAGAGCTACGAGCAGTACTTC.

The gene calls are TRBV7-9 and TRBJ1-6; D gene ambiguous. V was shortened by 1 base and J by 18 bases, with 13 bases between the two germline ends. The CDR3 covers 12 residues. Germline V gives CDR1 SEHNR, CDR2 FQNEAQ (reference sequence). The CDR3 spells CASSLEGGFTHF. The CDR3 DNA is TGTGCCAGCAGCTTAGAAGGAGGGTTTACCCACTTT.

A few counts support this clone. The genes are TRBV7-2 and TRBJ1-1; tentatively, D is TRBD1 (6 bases). The CDR3 has 15 residues. V lost 7 bases, J lost 4 bases, and 19 bases lay in between. CDR1 and CDR2 (germline): SGHTA, FQGNSA. The CDR3 sequence is CASILGSGAVTEAFF. In nucleotides, the CDR3 is TGTGCCAGCATCCTGGGCTCAGGGGCGGTCACTGAAGCTTTCTTT.

This chain connects TRBV6-4 to TRBJ2-7, with D uncertain. V was clipped by 2 bases and J by 2 bases, with 7 bases between them. Per germline, CDR1 MRHNA and CDR2 SNTAGT. The CDR3 is made up of 13 amino acids. The CDR3 DNA is TGTGCCAGCAGTGACAGGGTAACCTACGAGCAGTACTTC. Residues: CASSDRVTYEQYF.

V is TRBV28 and J is TRBJ2-7; 11 positions agree with TRBD2. V shed 6 bases, J shed 5 bases, and the junction held 12 bases outside the gene matches. Germline CDR1 reads MDHEN; CDR2 reads SYDVKM. This CDR3 region has 16 residues. Here the CDR3 DNA reads TGTGCCAGCAGCCTTGATAGCTCTAGCGGGGGGCACGAGCAGTACTTC. Encoded protein: CASSLDSSSGGHEQYF.